Below, 11 T cell receptor beta chains from the same sample are listed, as sequenced in a study of cytomegalovirus exposure and HLA in healthy donors. 60 Vbeta and 13 Jbeta primers were used in PCR. Profiling relied on immunoSEQ multiplex PCR, and the TCRdb table lists in-frame clones only, not all of them. In the table there are over 100,000 clones, around four fifths of which are singletons. Sample: PBMCs. The receptors stem from a woman aged 45-65 years in good health and CMV-seropositive.

V and J are TRBV7-9 and TRBJ1-4; D gene ambiguous. The CDR3 consists of 14 residues. V was pared by 0 bases and J by 7 bases, with 9 bases between. Germline CDR1 reads SEHNR; CDR2 reads FQNEAQ (reference sequence). The CDR3 DNA follows: TGTGCCAGCAGCTTAGCTGTCTCAGGTGAAAAACTGTTTTTT. Protein: CASSLAVSGEKLFF.

Notes on this clone: This CDR3 is also generated by other DNA sequences in the sample. This chain joins TRBV7-9 and TRBJ2-7; TRBD1 aligns across 11 bases. This CDR3 has 14 amino acids. Looked up from germline, CDR1 is SEHNR and CDR2 is FQNEAQ (reference sequence). Trimming took 5 bases from V and 5 from J; bases not matched to a gene: 5. The CDR3 DNA sequence: TGTGCCAGCAGCCCTGGACAGGGGGCAGACGAGCAGTACTTC. It specifies CASSPGQGADEQYF. The full variable domain, with the rest looked up from reference TRBV7-9 and TRBJ2-7, is DTGVSQNPRHKITKRGQNVTFRCDPISEHNRLYWYRQTLGQGPEFLTYFQNEAQLEKSRLLSDRFSAERPKGSFSTLEIQRTEQGDSAMYLCASSPGQGADEQYFGPGTRLTVT.

The chain has TRBV5-4 and TRBJ2-3, with 9 bases fitting TRBD2. This CDR3 comprises 15 residues. In germline, CDR1 is SGHNT, CDR2 YYREEE (reference sequence). J gave up 1 base and V 3 bases, and 3 bases lay outside the gene matches. The CDR3 loop is CASSYLAGGTDTQYF. The DNA of the CDR3 is TGTGCCAGCAGCTACTTAGCGGGGGGCACAGATACGCAGTATTTT.

The chain combines TRBV5-1 with TRBJ2-5; TRBD2 agrees at 11 bases. The V segment lost 3 bases and the J segment 1 base; nucleotides outside the gene matches: 5. Germline-derived CDR1 and CDR2 are SGHRS and YFSETQ. The CDR3 consists of 16 residues. The CDR3 sequence is CASSSLAGGLQETQYF. Here the CDR3 DNA reads TGCGCCAGCAGCTCCTTAGCGGGGGGGCTCCAAGAGACCCAGTACTTC.

This clone was counted only a few times. This rearrangement joins TRBV27 to TRBJ2-7; D is perhaps TRBD1 (6 bases). Germline CDR1 reads MNHEY; CDR2 reads SMNVEV (reference sequence). V lost 2 bases to trimming and J lost 2 bases, with 13 bases between them. CDR3 length equals 15 residues. The chain's CDR3 is CASSLTEDSTYEQYF. For the CDR3, the DNA is TGTGCCAGCAGTTTAACAGAGGACAGTACCTACGAGCAGTACTTC.

A word on this clone: Other DNA sequences within the sample encode an identical CDR3. The V gene is TRBV11-2, the J gene TRBJ1-5; D remains unclear. V was shortened by 4 bases and J by 0 bases, with 7 bases between the two germline ends. CDR3 length: 14 residues. Germline CDR1 SGHAT, CDR2 FQNNGV. For the CDR3, the DNA is TGTGCCAGCAGCTCCGGGAGTAGCAATCAGCCCCAGCATTTT. Translation gives CASSSGSSNQPQHF. The complete variable domain, with remaining parts taken from reference TRBV11-2 and TRBJ1-5, reads EAGVAQSPRYKIIEKRQSVAFWCNPISGHATLYWYQQILGQGPKLLIQFQNNGVVDDSQLPKDRFSAERLKGVDSTLKIQPAKLEDSAVYLCASSSGSSNQPQHFGDGTRLSIL.

The chain recombines TRBV7-2 with TRBJ1-6; no clear D. The germline gives CDR1 SGHTA, CDR2 FQGNSA. Trimming removed 7 bases at V and 0 bases at J, with 10 bases between. The CDR3 contains 15 residues. The CDR3 DNA reads TGTGCCAGCACCAAAAGGAGCTCCTATAATTCACCCCTCCACTTT. Its translation: CASTKRSSYNSPLHF. Based on the CDR3 plus reference TRBV7-2 and TRBJ1-6, the full variable domain is GAGVSQSPSNKVTEKGKDVELRCDPISGHTALYWYRQSLGQGLEFLIYFQGNSAPDKSGLPSDRFSAERTGGSVSTLTIQRTQQEDSAVYLCASTKRSSYNSPLHFGNGTRLTVT.

V gene TRBV27 combines with J gene TRBJ2-1, with TRBD2 matching 10 bases. The ends lost 5 bases at V and 0 bases at J; junction bases unmatched: 4. In germline, CDR1 is MNHEY, CDR2 SMNVEV (reference sequence). CDR3 size: 16 residues. In DNA form, the CDR3 reads TGTGCCAGCAGTACCATAGCGGGAGGCTCCTACAATGAGCAGTTCTTC. Amino acids: CASSTIAGGSYNEQFF.

A few counts support this clone. The chain employs TRBV7-3 and TRBJ2-1; a weak D match, TRBD2 (6 bases). Germline assignment: CDR1 SGHTA and CDR2 FQGTGA. This CDR3 is 15 amino acids long. V lost 3 bases and J 4 bases, leaving 13 bases between the germline ends. CDR3 sequence (DNA): TGTGCCAGCAGCTTGGGACTTGGGATTTACAATGAGCAGTTCTTC. Its protein is CASSLGLGIYNEQFF. The variable domain in full, completed from reference TRBV7-3 and TRBJ2-1, reads GAGVSQTPSNKVTEKGKYVELRCDPISGHTALYWYRQSLGQGPEFLIYFQGTGAADDSGLPNDRFFAVRPEGSVSTLKIQRTERGDSAVYLCASSLGLGIYNEQFFGPGTRLTVL.

This sequence joins TRBV19 and TRBJ1-1, with a weak D call TRBD1 (5 bases). Germline CDR1 LNHDA, CDR2 SQIVND (reference sequence). Trimming cost V 5 bases and J 5 bases, with 9 bases left between them. This CDR3 has 12 residues. The CDR3 region is CASSRRQTEAFF. DNA of the CDR3: TGTGCCAGTAGTCGACGACAGACTGAAGCTTTCTTT. Full variable domain (missing parts from reference TRBV19 and TRBJ1-1): DGGITQSPKYLFRKEGQNVTLSCEQNLNHDAMYWYRQDPGQGLRLIYYSQIVNDFQKGDIAEGYSVSREKKESFPLTVTSAQKNPTAFYLCASSRRQTEAFFGQGTRLTVV.

The chain uses TRBV19 and TRBJ1-2; weak D call: TRBD1 (6 bases). The CDR3 runs to 11 residues. Germline values: CDR1 LNHDA, CDR2 SQIVND (reference sequence). Trimming shortened V by 10 bases and J by 5 bases, and 11 bases separated the two germline ends. CDR3 in DNA: TGTGCCACCTTCCAGGGGTATGGCTACACCTTC. Translation gives CATFQGYGYTF. Looking up the rest from reference TRBV19 and TRBJ1-2 gives the full variable domain: DGGITQSPKYLFRKEGQNVTLSCEQNLNHDAMYWYRQDPGQGLRLIYYSQIVNDFQKGDIAEGYSVSREKKESFPLTVTSAQKNPTAFYLCATFQGYGYTFGSGTRLTVV.